This TCR beta chain is from a study of patients and donors after allogeneic stem cell transplantation. This CDR3 is built from 13 residues. V shed 6 bases and J shed 6 bases, with 9 bases lying between them. Germline V CDR1 and CDR2: MNHEY, SMNVEV (reference sequence). TCRdb fed the RT-PCR reads into MiXCR, producing one record per CDR3 protein. The data show 800,000 to 1,000,000 distinct CDR3 sequences, roughly 18% seen once. The TCR was taken from a human donor who was either an allogeneic HSCT recipient or a stem cell or donor lymphocyte infusion donor (not recorded which). It is not recorded whose cells these are; they may come from a transplant donor. The sequenced material came from blood, either unsorted or a sorted T cell fraction (not recorded which). The chain links TRBV27 to TRBJ2-6, with D possibly matching TRBD2 (5 bases). The CDR3 loop reads CASSRGLANVLTF. In DNA, the CDR3 is TGTGCCAGCAGCCGCGGGCTGGCCAACGTCCTGACTTTC.